The sequence of this T cell receptor (beta chain) was determined in a study of CD8+ T cells in alopecia areata. Study overall: Tofacitinib administration to treated patients was oral, at 5 to 10 mg twice daily. Patients took tofacitinib for 6 to 18 months, followed by 6 drug-free months.

Remarks on this clone: Other DNA sequences from this sample encode an identical CDR3 as well.

V was cut by 3 bases and J by 3 bases, with 4 bases left in between. The CDR3 sequence is 11 residues long. CDR1 is SQVTM and CDR2 is ANQGSEA in the germline V gene. The treatment denotes: oral pan-JAK inhibitor, 5-10 mg twice daily. TCR sequencing used cDNA made by reverse transcription of extracted RNA. The data were produced by immunoSEQ multiplex PCR, yet TCRdb's version contains in-frame clones alone and is incomplete. The data contain about 190,000 clones, 60% of them singletons. This specimen consisted of CD4+ T cells sorted from blood, obtained at week 4, from a patient treated with tofacitinib. The TCR sequence derives from a human donor with alopecia areata. The chain employs TRBV29-1 and TRBJ2-3; D gene ambiguous. CDR3 loop: CSVESTDTQYF. In DNA form, the CDR3 reads TGCAGCGTTGAGTCGACAGATACGCAGTATTTT.